A selection of T cell receptor beta chains follows, all from one sample in a study of early T cells in non-severe SARS-CoV-2 infection. One entry per CDR3 protein results from TCRdb running MiXCR on the 5' RACE reads. The sample has 42,000 or so distinct CDR3 sequences, approximately 10% seen once. Sequenced input: whole blood. The receptors originated from an adult who was a healthcare worker with PCR-confirmed SARS-CoV-2 infection or an uninfected control (not recorded which). Both conserved end residues are part of each CDR3. The order of the fields is D gene, clone size, V gene, J gene, CDR3 protein, CDR3 DNA. D genes are given only for firm matches. Clone size is not always given. Where it is, it says once, few, many or a class for expanded clones.

d_gene: NA; abundance: NA; v_gene: TRBV3-1; j_gene: TRBJ2-7; CDR3aa: CASSNNGYEQYF; CDR3nt: TGTGCCAGCAGTAATAACGGCTACGAGCAGTACTTC
d_gene: NA; abundance: few; v_gene: TRBV20-1; j_gene: TRBJ1-1; CDR3aa: CSAHSGARPEAFF; CDR3nt: TGCAGTGCTCACAGCGGGGCTCGGCCTGAAGCTTTCTTT
d_gene: NA; abundance: many; v_gene: TRBV6-6; j_gene: TRBJ2-1; CDR3aa: CASSYDREQFF; CDR3nt: TGTGCCAGCAGTTACGACAGGGAGCAGTTCTTC
d_gene: NA; abundance: many; v_gene: TRBV12-3/TRBV12-4; j_gene: TRBJ1-6; CDR3aa: CASSFRRNSPLHF; CDR3nt: TGTGCCAGCAGCTTCCGACGGAATTCACCCCTCCACTTT
d_gene: NA; abundance: many; v_gene: TRBV19; j_gene: TRBJ2-5; CDR3aa: CATRGDETQYF; CDR3nt: TGTGCCACTCGCGGAGACGAGACCCAGTACTTC
d_gene: NA; abundance: few; v_gene: TRBV6-2/TRBV6-3; j_gene: TRBJ1-3; CDR3aa: CASSWDSENTIYF; CDR3nt: TGTGCCAGCAGCTGGGACTCGGAAAACACCATATATTTT
d_gene: NA; abundance: many; v_gene: TRBV7-9; j_gene: TRBJ2-1; CDR3aa: CASSLVILNNEQFF; CDR3nt: TGTGCCAGCAGCTTAGTGATCCTAAACAATGAGCAGTTCTTC
d_gene: NA; abundance: NA; v_gene: TRBV28; j_gene: TRBJ2-4; CDR3aa: CASSLLVTKNIQYF; CDR3nt: TGTGCCAGCAGTTTACTGGTAACCAAAAACATTCAGTACTTC
d_gene: NA; abundance: many; v_gene: TRBV7-2; j_gene: TRBJ1-5; CDR3aa: CASSSWVSNQPQHF; CDR3nt: TGTGCCAGCAGCTCCTGGGTCTCCAATCAGCCCCAGCATTTT
d_gene: TRBD2; abundance: NA; v_gene: TRBV19; j_gene: TRBJ2-2; CDR3aa: CASSIVPAGTNTGELFF; CDR3nt: TGTGCCAGTAGTATAGTACCAGCGGGGACGAACACCGGGGAGCTGTTTTTT
d_gene: NA; abundance: few; v_gene: TRBV7-9; j_gene: TRBJ2-3; CDR3aa: CASSLWGRVGDTQYF; CDR3nt: TGTGCCAGCAGCTTATGGGGCAGGGTTGGAGATACGCAGTATTTT
d_gene: NA; abundance: many; v_gene: TRBV6-2/TRBV6-3; j_gene: TRBJ2-7; CDR3aa: CASSRTVNEQYF; CDR3nt: TGTGCCAGCAGCCGGACAGTTAACGAGCAGTACTTC
d_gene: NA; abundance: many; v_gene: TRBV29-1; j_gene: TRBJ2-7; CDR3aa: CSVHGQSSYEQYF; CDR3nt: TGCAGCGTCCACGGGCAGTCCTCCTACGAGCAGTACTTC
d_gene: TRBD1; abundance: many; v_gene: TRBV27; j_gene: TRBJ2-7; CDR3aa: CASGYRGSSEQYF; CDR3nt: TGTGCCAGCGGGTACAGGGGTAGTAGCGAGCAGTACTTC
d_gene: TRBD1; abundance: few; v_gene: TRBV29-1; j_gene: TRBJ2-7; CDR3aa: CSDPGLTGDLNYEQYF; CDR3nt: TGCAGCGACCCGGGCCTGACAGGGGATTTAAACTACGAGCAGTACTTC
d_gene: NA; abundance: many; v_gene: TRBV27; j_gene: TRBJ2-5; CDR3aa: CASSPGASGGVETQYF; CDR3nt: TGTGCCAGCAGTCCAGGGGCTAGCGGAGGGGTAGAGACCCAGTACTTC
d_gene: NA; abundance: many; v_gene: TRBV10-3; j_gene: TRBJ2-3; CDR3aa: CAISESYTDTQYF; CDR3nt: TGTGCCATCAGTGAGTCTTACACAGATACGCAGTATTTT
d_gene: TRBD2; abundance: many; v_gene: TRBV4-2; j_gene: TRBJ2-3; CDR3aa: CASSPLRGLAGDTQYF; CDR3nt: TGTGCCAGCAGCCCCCTCCGGGGACTAGCGGGAGACACGCAGTATTTT
d_gene: NA; abundance: many; v_gene: TRBV12-3/TRBV12-4; j_gene: TRBJ2-1; CDR3aa: CASSMGTHRRQFF; CDR3nt: TGTGCCAGCAGTATGGGGACCCACCGACGGCAGTTCTTC
d_gene: NA; abundance: NA; v_gene: TRBV24-1; j_gene: TRBJ2-5; CDR3aa: CATRSGTAGWETQYF; CDR3nt: TGTGCCACCAGATCCGGGACCGCTGGTTGGGAGACCCAGTACTTC
d_gene: NA; abundance: many; v_gene: TRBV5-1; j_gene: TRBJ1-2; CDR3aa: CASSLTLGDYGYTF; CDR3nt: TGCGCCAGCAGCTTGACTCTGGGGGACTATGGCTACACCTTC
d_gene: NA; abundance: few; v_gene: TRBV2; j_gene: TRBJ1-1; CDR3aa: CASSNRENTEAFF; CDR3nt: TGTGCCAGCAGCAACAGGGAGAACACTGAAGCTTTCTTT
d_gene: TRBD1; abundance: few; v_gene: TRBV5-1; j_gene: TRBJ1-2; CDR3aa: CASSRQEGTGGRGYTF; CDR3nt: TGCGCCAGCAGCCGCCAAGAGGGGACAGGGGGAAGAGGCTACACCTTC
d_gene: NA; abundance: NA; v_gene: TRBV6-5; j_gene: TRBJ2-1; CDR3aa: CASRGSPAEQFF; CDR3nt: TGTGCCAGCAGGGGCTCGCCGGCTGAGCAGTTCTTC